This T cell receptor beta chain was identified during a study of fetal regulatory T cell absence and autoimmunity. As for the study in general: Without clinical diabetes, IPEX patients showed exocrine pancreas autoimmunity.

Study outcomes and limitations: Compared with cord blood, pancreas showed oligoclonal TCR enrichment, some clones over 80-fold.

Sequencing was at survey level. Libraries were prepared by immunoSEQ multiplex PCR; TCRdb keeps only in-frame clonotypes and omits some of them. Of about 95,000 clones listed, less than 80% are singletons. As for this clone: Its antigen is unidentified.

This TCR derives from a male donor with IPEX syndrome. The sample comprised pancreas tissue.

The CDR3 protein is CASSQGLRKTQYF. The CDR3 coding sequence is TGCGCCAGCAGCCAAGGACTGAGAAAGACCCAGTACTTC. The V and J genes are TRBV4-3 and TRBJ2-5; unclear D gene. V gave up 1 base and J gave up 6 bases, with 9 bases separating them. Germline V CDR1 and CDR2: LGHNA, YSLEER. This CDR3 has 13 amino acids.